This TCR beta chain is drawn from a study of blood T cell repertoires in COVID-19. Study background: Whether acute or convalescent, the COVID-19 samples came from the United States, Italy and Spain. PBMCs, B-cell-depleted T cells, or T cells were the source of the cDNA or gDNA that made up the material.

Original analysis: Estimates of nucleated cell counts were drawn from the amplification of reference gene primers. The data were produced by immunoSEQ multiplex PCR, yet TCRdb's version contains in-frame clones alone and is incomplete. That table gives V, J and clone size, and the DNA gave D and trimming. There are about 270,000 clones in the sample; about 85% occur only once, and around 3% lies in the top ten. This clone was observed a single time. The sequenced material came from PBMCs or T cells enriched from blood (not recorded which). The clonotype was recovered from a woman between 45 and 65 years old who had recovered from COVID-19.

The CDR3 DNA reads TGTGCCAGCAGCCGGGGACAGTACAATCAGCCCCAGCATTTT. It yields the protein CASSRGQYNQPQHF. The chain has TRBV6-5 and TRBJ1-5; 7 bases map to TRBD1. In germline, CDR1 is MNHEY, CDR2 SVGAGI. V lost 6 bases and J lost 3; bases outside the gene matches: 5. The CDR3 spans 14 residues.